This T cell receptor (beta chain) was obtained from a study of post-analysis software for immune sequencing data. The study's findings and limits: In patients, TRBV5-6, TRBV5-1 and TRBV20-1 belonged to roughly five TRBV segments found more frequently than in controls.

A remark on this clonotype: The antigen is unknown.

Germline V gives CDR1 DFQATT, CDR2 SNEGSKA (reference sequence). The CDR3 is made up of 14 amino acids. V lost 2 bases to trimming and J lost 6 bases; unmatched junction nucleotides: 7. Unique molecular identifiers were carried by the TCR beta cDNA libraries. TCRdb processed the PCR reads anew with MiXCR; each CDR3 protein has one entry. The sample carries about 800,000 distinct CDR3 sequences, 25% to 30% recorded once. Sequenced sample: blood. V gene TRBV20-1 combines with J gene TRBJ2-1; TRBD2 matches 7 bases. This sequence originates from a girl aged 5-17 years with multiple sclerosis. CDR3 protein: CSARRPGRGNEQFF. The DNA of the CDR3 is TGCAGTGCTAGACGCCCGGGGAGGGGCAATGAGCAGTTCTTC.